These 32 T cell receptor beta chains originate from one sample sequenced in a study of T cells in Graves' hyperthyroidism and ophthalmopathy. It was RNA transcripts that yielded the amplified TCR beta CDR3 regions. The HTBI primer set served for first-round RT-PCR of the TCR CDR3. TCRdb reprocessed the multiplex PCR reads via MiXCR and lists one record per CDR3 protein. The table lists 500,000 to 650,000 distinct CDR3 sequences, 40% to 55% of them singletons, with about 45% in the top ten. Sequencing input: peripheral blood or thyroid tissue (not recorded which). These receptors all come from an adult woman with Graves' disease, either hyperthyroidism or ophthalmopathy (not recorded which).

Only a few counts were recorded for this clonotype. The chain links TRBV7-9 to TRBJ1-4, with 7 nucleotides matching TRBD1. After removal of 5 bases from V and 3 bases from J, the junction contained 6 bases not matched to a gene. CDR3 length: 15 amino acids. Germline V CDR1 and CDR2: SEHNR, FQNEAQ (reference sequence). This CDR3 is CASSHRDSPNEKLFF. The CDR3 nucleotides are TGTGCCAGCAGCCACCGGGACAGCCCTAATGAAAAACTGTTTTTT.

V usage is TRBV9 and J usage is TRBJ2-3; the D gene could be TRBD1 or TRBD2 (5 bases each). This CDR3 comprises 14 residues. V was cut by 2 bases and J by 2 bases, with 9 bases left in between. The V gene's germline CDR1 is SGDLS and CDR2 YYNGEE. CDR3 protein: CASSVGVHTDTQYF. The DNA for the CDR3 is TGTGCCAGCAGCGTGGGGGTCCACACAGATACGCAGTATTTT.

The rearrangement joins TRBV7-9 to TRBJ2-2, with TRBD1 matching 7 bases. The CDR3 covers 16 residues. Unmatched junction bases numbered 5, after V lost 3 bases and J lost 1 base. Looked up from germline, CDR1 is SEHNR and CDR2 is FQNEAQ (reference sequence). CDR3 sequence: CASSLTGTVNTGELFF. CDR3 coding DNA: TGTGCCAGCAGCTTGACAGGGACCGTGAACACCGGGGAGCTGTTTTTT.

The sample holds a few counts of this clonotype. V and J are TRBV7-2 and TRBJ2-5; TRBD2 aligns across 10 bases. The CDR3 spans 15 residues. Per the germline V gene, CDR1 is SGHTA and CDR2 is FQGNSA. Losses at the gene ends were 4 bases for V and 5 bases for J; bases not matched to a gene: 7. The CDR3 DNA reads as TGTGCCAGCAGCTCACTAGCGGGATGGGGCGAGACCCAGTACTTC. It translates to CASSSLAGWGETQYF.

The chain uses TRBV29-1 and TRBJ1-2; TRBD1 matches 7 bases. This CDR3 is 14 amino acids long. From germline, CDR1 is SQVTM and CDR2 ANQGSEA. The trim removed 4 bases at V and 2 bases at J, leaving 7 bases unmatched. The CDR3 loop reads CSVGPGQTNYGYTF. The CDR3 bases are TGCAGCGTTGGCCCGGGACAGACGAACTATGGCTACACCTTC.

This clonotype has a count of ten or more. The CDR3 here is CASSPPQGALNQETQYF. As DNA, the CDR3 is TGTGCCAGCAGCCCTCCACAGGGGGCGCTTAACCAAGAGACCCAGTACTTC. The genes are TRBV12-3 or TRBV12-4 and TRBJ2-5; 9 bases fit TRBD1. The CDR3 sequence is 17 residues long. Trimming at V came to 6 bases and at J to 0 bases, leaving 11 bases not matched to a gene.

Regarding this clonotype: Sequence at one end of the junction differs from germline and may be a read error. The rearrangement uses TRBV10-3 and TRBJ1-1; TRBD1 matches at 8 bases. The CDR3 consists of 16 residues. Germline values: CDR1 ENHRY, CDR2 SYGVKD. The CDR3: CASSYTDRVWNTEAFF. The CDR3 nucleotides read TGTGCCAGCAGTTACACGGACAGGGTTTGGAACACTGAAGCTTTCTTT.

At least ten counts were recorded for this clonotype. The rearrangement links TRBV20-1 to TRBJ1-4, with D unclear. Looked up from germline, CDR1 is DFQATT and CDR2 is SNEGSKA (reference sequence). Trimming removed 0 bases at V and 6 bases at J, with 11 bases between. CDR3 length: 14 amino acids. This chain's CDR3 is CSARDRSPYEKLFF. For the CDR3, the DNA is TGCAGTGCTAGAGATCGCAGCCCCTATGAAAAACTGTTTTTT.

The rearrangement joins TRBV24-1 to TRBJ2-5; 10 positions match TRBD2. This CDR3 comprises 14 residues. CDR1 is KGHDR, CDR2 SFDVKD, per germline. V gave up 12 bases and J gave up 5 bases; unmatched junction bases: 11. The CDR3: CASSGSTSLETQYF. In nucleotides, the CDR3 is TGTGCCTCTAGCGGGAGCACCTCTCTGGAGACCCAGTACTTC.

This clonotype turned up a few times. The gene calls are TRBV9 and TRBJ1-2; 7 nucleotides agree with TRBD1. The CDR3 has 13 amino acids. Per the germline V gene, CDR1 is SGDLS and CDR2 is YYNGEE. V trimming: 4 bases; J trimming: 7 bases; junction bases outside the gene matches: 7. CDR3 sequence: CASSTTGVGGYTF. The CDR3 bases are TGTGCCAGCAGCACTACAGGGGTTGGTGGCTACACCTTC.

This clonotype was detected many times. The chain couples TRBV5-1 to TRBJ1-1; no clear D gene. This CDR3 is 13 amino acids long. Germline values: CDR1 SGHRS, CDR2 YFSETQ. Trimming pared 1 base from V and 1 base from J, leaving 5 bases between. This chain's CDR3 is CASSLNQNTEAFF. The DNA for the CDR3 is TGCGCCAGCAGCTTGAATCAGAACACTGAAGCTTTCTTT.

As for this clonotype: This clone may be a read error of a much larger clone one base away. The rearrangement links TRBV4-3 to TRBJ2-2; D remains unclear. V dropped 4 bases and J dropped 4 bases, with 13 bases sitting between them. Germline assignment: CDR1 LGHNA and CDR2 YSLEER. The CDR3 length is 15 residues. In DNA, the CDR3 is TGCGCCAGCAGCCGAGGACGAGGATTCACCGGGGAGCTGTTTTTT. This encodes CASSRGRGFTGELFF.

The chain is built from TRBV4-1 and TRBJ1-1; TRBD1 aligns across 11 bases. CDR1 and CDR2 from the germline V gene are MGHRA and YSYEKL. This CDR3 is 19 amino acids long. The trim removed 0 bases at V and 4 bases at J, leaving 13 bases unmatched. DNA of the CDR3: TGCGCCAGCAGCCAAGATCTAGGACAGGGGGCGGGGATGGGCACTGAAGCTTTCTTT. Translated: CASSQDLGQGAGMGTEAFF.

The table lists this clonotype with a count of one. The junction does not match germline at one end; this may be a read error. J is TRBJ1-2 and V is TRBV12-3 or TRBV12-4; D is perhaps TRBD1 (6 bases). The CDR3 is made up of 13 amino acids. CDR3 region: CASSPPGAGGHTF. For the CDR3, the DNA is TGTGCCAGCAGTCCCCCAGGGGCAGGTGGCCACACCTTC.

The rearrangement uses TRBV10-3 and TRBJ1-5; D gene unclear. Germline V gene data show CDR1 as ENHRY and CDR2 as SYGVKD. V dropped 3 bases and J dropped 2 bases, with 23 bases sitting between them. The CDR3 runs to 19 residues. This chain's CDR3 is CAISEGAVFYSGRNQPQHF. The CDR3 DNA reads TGTGCCATCAGTGAAGGTGCGGTCTTTTATTCAGGCCGCAATCAGCCCCAGCATTTT.

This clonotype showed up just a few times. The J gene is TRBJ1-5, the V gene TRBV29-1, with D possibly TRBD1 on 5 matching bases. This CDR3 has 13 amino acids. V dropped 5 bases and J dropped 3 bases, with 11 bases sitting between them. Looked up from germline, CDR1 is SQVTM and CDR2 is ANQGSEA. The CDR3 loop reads CSVRQSPNQPQHF. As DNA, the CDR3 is TGCAGCGTTAGACAGAGTCCCAATCAGCCCCAGCATTTT.

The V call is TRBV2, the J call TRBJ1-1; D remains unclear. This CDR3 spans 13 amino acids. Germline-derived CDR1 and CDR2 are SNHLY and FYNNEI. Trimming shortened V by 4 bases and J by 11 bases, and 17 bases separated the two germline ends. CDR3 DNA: TGTGCCAGCAGTGCCGGCCCCCTAGCAAGGGCTTTCTTT. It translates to CASSAGPLARAFF.

The CDR3 DNA reads TGTGCCAGCAGGCCACTTGGACAGCTAATACGAGAGCAGTACTTC. Translation gives CASRPLGQLIREQYF. This sequence joins TRBV11-2 and TRBJ2-7, with a weak D call TRBD1 (6 bases). V dropped 6 bases and J dropped 7 bases, with 22 bases sitting between them. CDR3 length: 15 amino acids. CDR1 is SGHAT and CDR2 is FQNNGV in the germline V gene. Filled out from reference TRBV11-2 and TRBJ2-7, the complete variable domain reads EAGVAQSPRYKIIEKRQSVAFWCNPISGHATLYWYQQILGQGPKLLIQFQNNGVVDDSQLPKDRFSAERLKGVDSTLKIQPAKLEDSAVYLCASRPLGQLIREQYFGPGTRLTVT.

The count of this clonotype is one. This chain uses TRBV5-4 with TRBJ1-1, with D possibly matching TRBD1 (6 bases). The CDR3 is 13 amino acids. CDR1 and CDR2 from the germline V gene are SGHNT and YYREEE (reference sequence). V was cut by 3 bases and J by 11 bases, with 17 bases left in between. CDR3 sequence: CASSSLGGRYAFF. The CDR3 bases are TGTGCCAGCAGCTCCCTAGGGGGGCGTTATGCTTTCTTT.

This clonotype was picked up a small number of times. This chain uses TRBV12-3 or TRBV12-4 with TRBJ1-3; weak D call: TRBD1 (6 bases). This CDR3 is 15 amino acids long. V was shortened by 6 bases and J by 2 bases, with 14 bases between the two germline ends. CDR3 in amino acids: CASSPAGTPGNTIYF. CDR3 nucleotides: TGTGCCAGCAGCCCCGCCGGGACACCTGGAAACACCATATATTTT.

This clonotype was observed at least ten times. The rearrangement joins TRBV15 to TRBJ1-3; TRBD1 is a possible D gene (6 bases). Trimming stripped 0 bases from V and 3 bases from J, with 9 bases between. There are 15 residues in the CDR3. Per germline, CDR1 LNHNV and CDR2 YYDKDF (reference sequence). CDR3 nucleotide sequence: TGTGCCACCAGCAGAGATCCAGGGGATGGAAACACCATATATTTT. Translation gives CATSRDPGDGNTIYF.

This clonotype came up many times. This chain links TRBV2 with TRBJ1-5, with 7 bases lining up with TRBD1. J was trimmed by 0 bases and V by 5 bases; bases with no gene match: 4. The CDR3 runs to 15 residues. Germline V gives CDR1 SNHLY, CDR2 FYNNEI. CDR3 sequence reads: CASSSGTDSNQPQHF. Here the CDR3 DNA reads TGTGCCAGCAGTAGCGGGACAGATAGCAATCAGCCCCAGCATTTT.

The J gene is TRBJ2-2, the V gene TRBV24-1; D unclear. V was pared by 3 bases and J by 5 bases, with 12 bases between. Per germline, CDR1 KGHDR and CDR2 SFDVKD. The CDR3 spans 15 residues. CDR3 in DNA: TGTGCCACCAGTGATGCCGGGCCCTCAACCGGGGAGCTGTTTTTT. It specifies CATSDAGPSTGELFF.

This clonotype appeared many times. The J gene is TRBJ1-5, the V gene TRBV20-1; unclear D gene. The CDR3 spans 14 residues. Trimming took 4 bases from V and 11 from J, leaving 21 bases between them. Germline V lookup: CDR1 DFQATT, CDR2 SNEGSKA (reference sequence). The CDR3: CSAMIGPGYSTQHF. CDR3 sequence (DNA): TGCAGTGCTATGATCGGTCCGGGGTACTCGACCCAGCATTTT.

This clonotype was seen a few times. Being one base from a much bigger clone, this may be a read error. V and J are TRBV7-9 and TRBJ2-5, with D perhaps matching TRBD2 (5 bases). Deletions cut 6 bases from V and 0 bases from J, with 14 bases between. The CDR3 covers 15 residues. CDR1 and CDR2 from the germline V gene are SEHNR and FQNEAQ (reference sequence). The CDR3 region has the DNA TGTGCCAGCAGTCGGGCTAGCATCCACCAAGAGACCCAGTACTTC. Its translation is CASSRASIHQETQYF.

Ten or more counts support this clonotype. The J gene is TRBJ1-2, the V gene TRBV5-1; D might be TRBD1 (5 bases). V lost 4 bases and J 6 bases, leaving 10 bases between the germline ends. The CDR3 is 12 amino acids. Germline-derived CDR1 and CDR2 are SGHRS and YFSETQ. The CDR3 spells CASSVGVDGYTF. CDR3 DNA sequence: TGCGCCAGCAGCGTAGGGGTTGATGGCTACACCTTC.

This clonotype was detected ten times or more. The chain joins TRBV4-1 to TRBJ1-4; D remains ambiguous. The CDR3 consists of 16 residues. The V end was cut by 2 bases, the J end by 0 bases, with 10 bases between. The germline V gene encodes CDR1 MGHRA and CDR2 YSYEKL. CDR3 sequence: CASSQPLRATNEKLFF. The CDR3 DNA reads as TGCGCCAGCAGCCAACCTTTGAGGGCAACTAATGAAAAACTGTTTTTT.

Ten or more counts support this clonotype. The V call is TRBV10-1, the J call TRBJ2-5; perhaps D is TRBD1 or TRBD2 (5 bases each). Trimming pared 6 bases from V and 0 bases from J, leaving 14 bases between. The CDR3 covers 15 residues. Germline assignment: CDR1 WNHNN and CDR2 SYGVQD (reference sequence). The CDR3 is CASSALGDDQETQYF. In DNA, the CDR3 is TGCGCCAGCAGCGCCCTGGGGGACGACCAAGAGACCCAGTACTTC.

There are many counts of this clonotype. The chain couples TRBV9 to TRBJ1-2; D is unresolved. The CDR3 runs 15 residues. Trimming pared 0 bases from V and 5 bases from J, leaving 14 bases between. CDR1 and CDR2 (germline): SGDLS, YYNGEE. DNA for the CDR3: TGTGCCAGCAGCGTAGCGTCGGCAGGAGGTTATGGCTACACCTTC. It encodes CASSVASAGGYGYTF.

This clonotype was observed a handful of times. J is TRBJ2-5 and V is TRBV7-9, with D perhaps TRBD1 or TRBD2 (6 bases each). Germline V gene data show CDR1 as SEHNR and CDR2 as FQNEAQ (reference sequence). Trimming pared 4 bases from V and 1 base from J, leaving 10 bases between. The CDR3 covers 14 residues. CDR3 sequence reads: CASSSGGSQETQYF. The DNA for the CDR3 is TGTGCCAGCAGCTCCGGGGGCAGCCAAGAGACCCAGTACTTC.

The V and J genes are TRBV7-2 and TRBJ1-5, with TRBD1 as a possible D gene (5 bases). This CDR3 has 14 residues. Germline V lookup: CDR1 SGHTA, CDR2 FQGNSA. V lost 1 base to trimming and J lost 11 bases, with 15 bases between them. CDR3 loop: CASSLGQTKETQHF. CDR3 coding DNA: TGTGCCAGCAGCTTAGGACAGACCAAAGAGACCCAGCATTTT.

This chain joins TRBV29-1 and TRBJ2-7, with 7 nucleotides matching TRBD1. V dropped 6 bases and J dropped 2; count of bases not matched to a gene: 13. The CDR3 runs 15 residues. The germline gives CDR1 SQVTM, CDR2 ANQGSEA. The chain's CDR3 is CSVAALSQGPYEQYF. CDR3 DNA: TGCAGCGTCGCCGCCCTTTCACAGGGGCCCTACGAGCAGTACTTC.